This T cell receptor (beta chain) appears in the sequencing data of a study of CD8 T cells in ankylosing spondylitis. The CDR3 contains 17 residues. The V segment lost 0 bases and the J segment 2 bases; nucleotides outside the gene matches: 7. Germline assignment: CDR1 SGHVS and CDR2 FQNEAQ. General study findings and limits: Within matched ankylosing spondylitis synovial fluid, disease-linked clones were reportedly significantly enriched. Typical of ankylosing spondylitis blood, it appeared, was a TCR beta motif of 7 or 8 highly homologous variants.

Scientists made TCR beta libraries using quantitative 5'-RACE with molecular barcodes. TCRdb independently ran MiXCR on the 5' RACE reads; one entry per CDR3 protein. The top ten clones hold 10% of a sample with about 31,000 distinct CDR3 sequences, 7.2% of them seen once. This clonotype was detected ten times or more. Its antigen is not identified. The sequence was obtained from a male donor with ankylosing spondylitis or in good health (not recorded which). The sequencing input was blood, either unsorted or a sorted T cell fraction (not recorded which). The V gene is TRBV7-8, the J gene TRBJ2-7, with 10 bases matching TRBD2. The CDR3 is CASSLAHPTSGTYEQYF. The CDR3 region has the DNA TGTGCCAGCAGCTTAGCCCACCCAACTAGCGGGACCTACGAGCAGTACTTC.